This T cell receptor (beta chain) appears in the sequencing data of a study of blood T cell repertoires in COVID-19. Study summary: The cDNA or gDNA used as material had been derived from T cells, B-cell-depleted T cells, or PBMCs.

This CDR3 has 15 amino acids. V shed 4 bases and J 4 bases; nucleotides not matched to a gene: 7. CDR1 is LNHDA, CDR2 SQIVND, per germline (reference sequence). Authors' data handling: The authors estimated nucleated cell counts from reference gene primer amplification. Clones were read by immunoSEQ multiplex PCR, and TCRdb kept only the in-frame ones, dropping some. The V and J calls and clone size were taken over from that table, and D and trimming were inferred from the DNA. The table records fewer than 60,000 clones, 88% of them present only once. V gene TRBV19 combines with J gene TRBJ2-3, with 8 positions matching TRBD2. Source material: peripheral blood. The TCR comes from a human donor with active COVID-19. The donor label of this sample is uncertain. The CDR3 DNA reads as TGTGCCAGTAGTAGGAGCGGGAGTCTCCCAGATACGCAGTATTTT. Translating gives CASSRSGSLPDTQYF. Full variable domain (rest looked up from reference TRBV19 and TRBJ2-3): DGGITQSPKYLFRKEGQNVTLSCEQNLNHDAMYWYRQDPGQGLRLIYYSQIVNDFQKGDIAEGYSVSREKKESFPLTVTSAQKNPTAFYLCASSRSGSLPDTQYFGPGTRLTVL.